Listed here is a single T cell receptor (beta chain). The antigen remains undetermined. A much larger clonotype is one base distant, so this may be a read error. This sample was taken from a study of T cell repertoires in cytomegalovirus infection. On the study more broadly: Recently identified HLA-C-restricted CMV epitopes were used, and well-studied HLA-B-restricted CMV epitopes were used as well. CMV infection together with matching HLA type was indicated by public TCR beta signatures. Findings and caveats of the study: In two of eight donors, the top clonotype was HLA-C-restricted CMV-specific. Adding up the frequency of public TCR beta families identified people who carried CMV plus the relevant HLA.

TCRdb reanalysed the reads using MiXCR and keeps one entry per CDR3 protein. The table has fewer than 900,000 distinct CDR3 sequences, 25% to 30% seen once. The sequenced sample was cultured CD8+ T cells from PBMCs, obtained from culture after CMV antigen stimulation. The sequence was collected from a human donor in good health (CMV status not recorded). Some clones in this sample may be carry-over from other donors' samples.

CDR3 nucleotide sequence: TGTGCCAGCAGTTACAGGACAGGGTCCTACAATGAGCAGTTCTTC. It translates to CASSYRTGSYNEQFF. The V gene is TRBV6-6, the J gene TRBJ2-1; 8 positions match TRBD1. V lost 2 bases, J lost 1 base, and 1 base stayed unmatched. Germline CDR1 is MNHNY and CDR2 is SVGAGI (reference sequence). The CDR3 is made up of 15 amino acids.